The 4 T cell receptor beta chains reported below all come from one sample, sequenced in a study of blood T cell repertoires in COVID-19. Profiling relied on immunoSEQ multiplex PCR, and the TCRdb table lists in-frame clones only, not all of them. Here the sample spans over 150,000 clones, 83% being singletons. The sequenced sample consisted of peripheral blood. All receptors come from a woman aged 80 or older with acute or convalescent COVID-19.

This clone was found once. V usage is TRBV15 and J usage is TRBJ1-1; maybe TRBD1 (5 bases). The germline gives CDR1 LNHNV, CDR2 YYDKDF (reference sequence). V lost 1 base and J lost 1, with 7 bases in between. The CDR3 is 14 residues long. CDR3 region: CATSRGRANTEAFF. The CDR3 nucleotides read TGTGCCACCAGCAGAGGCAGGGCGAACACTGAAGCTTTCTTT.

V usage is TRBV5-1 and J usage is TRBJ2-2; TRBD1 matches at 8 bases. CDR3 length: 15 amino acids. Germline-derived CDR1 and CDR2 are SGHRS and YFSETQ. With 4 bases clipped from V and 5 bases from J, the junction kept 7 bases outside the gene matches. CDR3 DNA sequence: TGCGCCAGCAGCCCAAGACAGGGGCGGACCGGGGAGCTGTTTTTT. This gives the protein CASSPRQGRTGELFF.

The chain combines TRBV18 with TRBJ1-5; D is unresolved. CDR1 KGHSH and CDR2 LQKENI come from the germline V gene. V lost 2 bases and J 6 bases, leaving 17 bases between the germline ends. This CDR3 is built from 16 residues. The CDR3 loop reads CASSPFGEGAGQPQHF. Here the CDR3 DNA reads TGTGCCAGCTCACCATTTGGGGAGGGTGCGGGTCAGCCCCAGCATTTT.

The genes are TRBV28 and TRBJ1-2; TRBD1 is a possible D gene (5 bases). Germline V gene data show CDR1 as MDHEN and CDR2 as SYDVKM. CDR3 size: 11 residues. The V and J ends lost 8 bases and 8 bases respectively, with 12 bases between them. CDR3 sequence: CASWGVDGYTF. CDR3 DNA sequence: TGTGCCAGCTGGGGGGTTGACGGCTACACCTTC.